In its sample, the clone carrying this T cell receptor beta chain was seen once. The entry originates in a study of cytomegalovirus exposure and HLA in healthy donors. PCR was performed using 60 Vbeta and 13 Jbeta primers. The assay was immunoSEQ multiplex PCR, and TCRdb's table has in-frame clones only and misses some. The sample lists 150,000 to 200,000 clones; roughly 80% were seen once. V shed 4 bases and J 7 bases; nucleotides not matched to a gene: 8. In germline, CDR1 is KGHSH, CDR2 LQKENI. The CDR3 has 16 residues. The origin of this receptor is a woman in her fifties or sixties in good health and CMV-seronegative. Sequences were obtained from PBMCs. The rearrangement links TRBV18 to TRBJ1-5; TRBD1 agrees at 12 bases. CDR3 residues: CASSLGTGGAGQPQHF. CDR3 in DNA: TGTGCCAGCTCACTTGGGACAGGGGGCGCGGGACAGCCCCAGCATTTT.